These T cell receptor beta chains were read from a single sample in a study of blood T cell repertoires in COVID-19. Sequencing was performed with immunoSEQ multiplex PCR; in TCRdb, only in-frame clones are kept and a portion is missing. The sample lists around 370,000 clones, more than 75% seen once, with around 1.2% in the top ten. Source material: PBMCs or T cells enriched from blood (not recorded which). The origin of the receptors is a woman younger than 30 who had recovered from COVID-19. CDR3s include the opening cysteine and the closing phenylalanine or tryptophan. A D gene is named only where the DNA matches it firmly. Size tells how often a clone was seen (once, few, many) or the class of an expanded clone, and some rows leave it out.

.	TRBV19	TRBJ1-5	.	TGTGCCAGTAGGATGGCCTCGTATAGCAATCAGCCCCAGCATTTT	CASRMASYSNQPQHF
.	TRBV7-3	TRBJ2-2	.	TGTGCCAGCAGCTTACTCGGGGGCACCGGGGAGCTGTTTTTT	CASSLLGGTGELFF
few	TRBV5-6	TRBJ1-1	.	TGTGCCAGCAGCTTGGGGACGCTGGGGCCTGAAGCTTTCTTT	CASSLGTLGPEAFF
.	TRBV30	TRBJ2-1	.	TGTGCCTGGAGTGTGGAGTCCGAGCAGTTCTTC	CAWSVESEQFF
.	TRBV14	TRBJ2-5	.	TGTGCCAGCTCCAGGGTCCAAGAGACCCAGTACTTC	CASSRVQETQYF
.	TRBV6-6	TRBJ1-2	TRBD1	TGTGCCAGCAGCCGACAGGGGGCAGAACACTATGGCTACACCTTC	CASSRQGAEHYGYTF
few	TRBV10-3	TRBJ1-1	TRBD1	TGTGCCATCAGTGCTGGGACAGCTACTAACACTGAAGCTTTCTTT	CAISAGTATNTEAFF
.	TRBV30	TRBJ1-2	.	TGTGCCTGGAGTCCACAGGGCAGCCGGAGCGCCTTC	CAWSPQGSRSAF
.	TRBV3-1/TRBV3-2	TRBJ1-5	.	TGTGCCAGCAGCCGGTCGGGGGGGGCGTATGTTCAACCCCAGCATTTT	CASSRSGGAYVQPQHF
.	TRBV18	TRBJ1-2	.	TGTGCCAGCTCACCGGGCCAGGGTGGACGCTACACCTTC	CASSPGQGGRYTF
.	TRBV18	TRBJ1-5	TRBD1	TGTGCCAGCTCACGACAGGGAGGCAATCAGCCCCAGCATTTT	CASSRQGGNQPQHF
.	TRBV7-9	TRBJ1-2	.	TGTGCCAGCAGCTTAACGGGGGGAGGCTATGGCTACACCTTC	CASSLTGGGYGYTF
.	TRBV6-6	TRBJ1-5	.	TGTGCCAGCAGTTACATAGGGGTCAATCAGCCCCAGCATTTT	CASSYIGVNQPQHF
once	TRBV9	TRBJ1-2	TRBD1	TGTGCCAGCAGCGTGGGGGACAGGGGGCTTACTGGCTACACCTTC	CASSVGDRGLTGYTF
.	TRBV7-2	TRBJ1-1	.	TGTGCCAGCAGCGCCACTAGGTGGAACACTGAAGCTTTCTTT	CASSATRWNTEAFF
once	TRBV14	TRBJ2-7	.	TGTGCCAGCAGCCCAAGGATCGCGGACACCTCCTACGAGCAGTACTTC	CASSPRIADTSYEQYF